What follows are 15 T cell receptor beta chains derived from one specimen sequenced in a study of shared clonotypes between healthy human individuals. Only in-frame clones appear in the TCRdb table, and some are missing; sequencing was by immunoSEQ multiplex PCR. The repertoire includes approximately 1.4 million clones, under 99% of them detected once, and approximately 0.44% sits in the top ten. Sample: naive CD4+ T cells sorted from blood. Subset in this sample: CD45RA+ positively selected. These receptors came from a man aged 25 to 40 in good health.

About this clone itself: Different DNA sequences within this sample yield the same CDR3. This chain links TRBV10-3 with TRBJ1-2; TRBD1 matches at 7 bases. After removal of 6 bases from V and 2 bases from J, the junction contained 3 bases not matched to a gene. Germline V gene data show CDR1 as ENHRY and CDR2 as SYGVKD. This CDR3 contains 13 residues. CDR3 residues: CAIRPGQNYGYTF. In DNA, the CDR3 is TGTGCCATCAGACCGGGACAGAACTATGGCTACACCTTC.

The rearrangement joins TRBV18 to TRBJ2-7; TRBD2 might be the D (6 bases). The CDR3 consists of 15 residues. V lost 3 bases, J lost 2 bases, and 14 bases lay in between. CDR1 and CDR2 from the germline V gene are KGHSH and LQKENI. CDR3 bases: TGTGCCAGCTCACCGAACGGGCGGACTACCTACGAGCAGTACTTC. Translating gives CASSPNGRTTYEQYF.

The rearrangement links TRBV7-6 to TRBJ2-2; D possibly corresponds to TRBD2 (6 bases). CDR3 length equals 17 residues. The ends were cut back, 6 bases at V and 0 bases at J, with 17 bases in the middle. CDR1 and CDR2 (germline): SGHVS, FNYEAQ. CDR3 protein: CASRERATSTNTGELFF. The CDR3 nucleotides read TGTGCCAGCAGGGAAAGGGCTACTAGCACGAACACCGGGGAGCTGTTTTTT. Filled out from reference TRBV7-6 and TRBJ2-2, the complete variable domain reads GAGVSQSPRYKVTKRGQDVALRCDPISGHVSLYWYRQALGQGPEFLTYFNYEAQQDKSGLPNDRFSAERPEGSISTLTIQRTEQRDSAMYRCASRERATSTNTGELFFGEGSRLTVL.

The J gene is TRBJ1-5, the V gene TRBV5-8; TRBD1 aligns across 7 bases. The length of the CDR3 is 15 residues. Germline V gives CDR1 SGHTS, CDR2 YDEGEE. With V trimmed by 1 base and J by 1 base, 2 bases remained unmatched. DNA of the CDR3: TGTGCCAGCAGCTTGCAGGACAGGAGCAATCAGCCCCAGCATTTT. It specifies CASSLQDRSNQPQHF.

CDR3 nucleotides: TGTGCCTGGAGTGTACGTCAGGGACCGGGCCACGAGCAGTACTTC. Translated: CAWSVRQGPGHEQYF. The chain links TRBV30 to TRBJ2-7; perhaps D is TRBD1 or TRBD2 (5 bases each). V was trimmed by 0 bases and J by 5 bases, leaving 17 bases between them. This CDR3 spans 15 amino acids. Germline CDR1 GTSNPN, CDR2 SVGIG (reference sequence).

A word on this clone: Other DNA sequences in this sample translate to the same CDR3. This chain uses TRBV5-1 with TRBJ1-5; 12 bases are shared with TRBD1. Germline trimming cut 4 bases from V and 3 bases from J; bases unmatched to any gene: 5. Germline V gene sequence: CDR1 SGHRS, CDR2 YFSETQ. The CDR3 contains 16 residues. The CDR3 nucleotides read TGCGCCAGCAGCCTCGGGACAGGGGGCCCCAATCAGCCCCAGCATTTT. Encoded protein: CASSLGTGGPNQPQHF.

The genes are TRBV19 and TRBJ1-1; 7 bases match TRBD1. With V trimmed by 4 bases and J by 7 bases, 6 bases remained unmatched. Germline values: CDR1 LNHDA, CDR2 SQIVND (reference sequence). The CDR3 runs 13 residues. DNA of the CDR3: TGTGCCAGTAGTACTGACAGGGCCAGTGAAGCTTTCTTT. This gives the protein CASSTDRASEAFF.

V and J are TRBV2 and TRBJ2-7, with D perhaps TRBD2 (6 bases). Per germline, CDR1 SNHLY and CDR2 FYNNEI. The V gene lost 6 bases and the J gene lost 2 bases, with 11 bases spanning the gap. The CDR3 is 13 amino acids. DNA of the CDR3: TGTGCCAGCAGCGGGGGAAGGACCTACGAGCAGTACTTC. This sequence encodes CASSGGRTYEQYF.

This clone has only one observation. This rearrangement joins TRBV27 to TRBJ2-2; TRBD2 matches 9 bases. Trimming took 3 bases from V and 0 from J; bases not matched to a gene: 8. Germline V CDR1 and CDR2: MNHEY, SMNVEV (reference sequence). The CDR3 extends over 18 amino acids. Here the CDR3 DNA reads TGTGCCAGCAGTTTTAGGATTAGCGGGAGCACGAACACCGGGGAGCTGTTTTTT. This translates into CASSFRISGSTNTGELFF.

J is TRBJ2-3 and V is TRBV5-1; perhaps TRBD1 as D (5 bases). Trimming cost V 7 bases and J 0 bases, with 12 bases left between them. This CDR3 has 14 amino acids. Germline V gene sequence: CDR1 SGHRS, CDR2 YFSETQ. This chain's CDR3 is CASSTQGSTDTQYF. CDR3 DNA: TGCGCCAGCTCGACTCAGGGTAGCACAGATACGCAGTATTTT.

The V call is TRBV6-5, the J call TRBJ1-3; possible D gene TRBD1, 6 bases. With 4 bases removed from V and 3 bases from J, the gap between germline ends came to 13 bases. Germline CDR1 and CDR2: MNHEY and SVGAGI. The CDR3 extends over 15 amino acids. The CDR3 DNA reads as TGTGCCAGCAGTTCAACCGGGACACATGGAAACACCATATATTTT. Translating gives CASSSTGTHGNTIYF.

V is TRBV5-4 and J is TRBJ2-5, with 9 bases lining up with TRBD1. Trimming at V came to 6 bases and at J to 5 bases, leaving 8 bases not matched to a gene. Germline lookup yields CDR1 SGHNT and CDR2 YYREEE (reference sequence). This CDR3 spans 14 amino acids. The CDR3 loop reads CASKDRGRGETQYF. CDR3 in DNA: TGTGCCAGCAAGGACAGGGGCAGGGGCGAGACCCAGTACTTC.

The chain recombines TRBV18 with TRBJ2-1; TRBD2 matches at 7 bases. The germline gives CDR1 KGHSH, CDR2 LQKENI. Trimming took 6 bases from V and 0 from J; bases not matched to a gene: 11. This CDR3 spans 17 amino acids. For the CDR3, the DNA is TGTGCCAGCTCCCGGAACGTGGGGAGGGGCTCCTACAATGAGCAGTTCTTC. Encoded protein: CASSRNVGRGSYNEQFF. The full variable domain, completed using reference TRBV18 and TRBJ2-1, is NAGVMQNPRHLVRRRGQEARLRCSPMKGHSHVYWYRQLPEEGLKFMVYLQKENIIDESGMPKERFSAEFPKEGPSILRIQQVVRGDSAAYFCASSRNVGRGSYNEQFFGPGTRLTVL.

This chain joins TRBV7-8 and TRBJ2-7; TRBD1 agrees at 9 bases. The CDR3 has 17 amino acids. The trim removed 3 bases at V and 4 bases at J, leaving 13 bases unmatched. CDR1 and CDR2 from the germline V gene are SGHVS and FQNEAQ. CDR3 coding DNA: TGTGCCAGCAGCTTCAGGACCGGGACAGGGTTGGTGTACGAGCAGTACTTC. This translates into CASSFRTGTGLVYEQYF.

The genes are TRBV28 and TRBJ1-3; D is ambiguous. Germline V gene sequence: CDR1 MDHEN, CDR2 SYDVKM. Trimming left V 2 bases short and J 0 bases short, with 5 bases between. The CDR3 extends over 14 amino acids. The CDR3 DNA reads TGTGCCAGCAGTTTAGCTAACTCTGGAAACACCATATATTTT. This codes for CASSLANSGNTIYF.